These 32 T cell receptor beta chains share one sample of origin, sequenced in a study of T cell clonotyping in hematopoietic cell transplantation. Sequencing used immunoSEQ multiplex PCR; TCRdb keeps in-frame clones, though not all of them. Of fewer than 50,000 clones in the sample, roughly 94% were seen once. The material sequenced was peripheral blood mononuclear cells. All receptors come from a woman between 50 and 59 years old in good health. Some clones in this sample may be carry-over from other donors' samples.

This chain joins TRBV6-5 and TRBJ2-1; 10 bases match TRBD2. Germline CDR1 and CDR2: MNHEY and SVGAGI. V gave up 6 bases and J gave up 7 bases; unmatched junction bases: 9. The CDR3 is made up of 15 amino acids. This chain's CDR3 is CASSRAGGPGNEQFF. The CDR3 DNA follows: TGTGCCAGCAGCCGAGCGGGGGGGCCGGGGAATGAGCAGTTCTTC.

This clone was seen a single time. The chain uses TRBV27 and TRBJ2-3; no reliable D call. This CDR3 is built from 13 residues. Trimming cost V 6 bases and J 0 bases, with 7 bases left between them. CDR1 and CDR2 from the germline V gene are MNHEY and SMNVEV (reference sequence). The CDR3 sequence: CASRLSSTDTQYF. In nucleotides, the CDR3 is TGTGCCAGCAGACTCTCTAGCACAGATACGCAGTATTTT.

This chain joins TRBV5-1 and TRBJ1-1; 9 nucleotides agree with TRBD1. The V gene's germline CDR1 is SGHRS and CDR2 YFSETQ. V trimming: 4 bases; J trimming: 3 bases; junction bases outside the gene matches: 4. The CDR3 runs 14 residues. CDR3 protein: CASSRDREYTEAFF. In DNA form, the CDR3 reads TGCGCCAGCAGCAGGGACAGGGAGTACACTGAAGCTTTCTTT.

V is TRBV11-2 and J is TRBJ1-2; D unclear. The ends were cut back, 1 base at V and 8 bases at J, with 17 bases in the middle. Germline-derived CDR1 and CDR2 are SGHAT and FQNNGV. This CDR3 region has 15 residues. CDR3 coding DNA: TGTGCCAGCAGCTTAGCTCTCCTCTCCGTTGGAGGCTACACCTTC. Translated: CASSLALLSVGGYTF.

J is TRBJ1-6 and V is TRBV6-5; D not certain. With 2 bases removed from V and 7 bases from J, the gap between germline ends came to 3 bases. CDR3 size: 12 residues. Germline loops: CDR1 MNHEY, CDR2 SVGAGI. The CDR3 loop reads CASSYPNSPLHF. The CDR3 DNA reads TGTGCCAGCAGTTACCCCAATTCACCCCTCCACTTT.

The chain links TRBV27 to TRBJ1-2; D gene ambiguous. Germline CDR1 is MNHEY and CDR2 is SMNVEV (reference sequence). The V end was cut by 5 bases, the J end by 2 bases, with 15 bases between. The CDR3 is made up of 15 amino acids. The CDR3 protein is CASSLAEGPNYGYTF. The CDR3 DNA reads TGTGCCAGCAGTCTTGCCGAGGGTCCCAACTATGGCTACACCTTC.

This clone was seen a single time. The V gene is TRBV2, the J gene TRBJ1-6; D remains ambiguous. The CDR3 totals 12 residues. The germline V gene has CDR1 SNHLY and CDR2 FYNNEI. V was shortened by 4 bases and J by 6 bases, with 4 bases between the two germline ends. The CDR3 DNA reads TGTGCCAGCAGTGTTGGTAATTCACCCCTCCACTTT. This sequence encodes CASSVGNSPLHF.

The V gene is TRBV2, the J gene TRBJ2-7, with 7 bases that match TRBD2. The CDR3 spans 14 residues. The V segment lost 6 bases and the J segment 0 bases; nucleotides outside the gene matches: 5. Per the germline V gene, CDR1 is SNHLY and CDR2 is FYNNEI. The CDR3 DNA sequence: TGTGCCAGCAGGGGTCCTAGCGGCTCCTACGAGCAGTACTTC. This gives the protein CASRGPSGSYEQYF.

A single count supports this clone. CDR3 DNA: TGTGCCAGCAGCTTAGGCGCCAACACTGAAGCTTTCTTT. This sequence encodes CASSLGANTEAFF. The chain combines TRBV7-9 with TRBJ1-1; D unresolved. The CDR3 extends over 13 amino acids. V lost 1 base, J lost 2 bases, and 5 bases lay in between. Germline lookup yields CDR1 SEHNR and CDR2 FQNEAQ (reference sequence). Filled out from reference TRBV7-9 and TRBJ1-1, the complete variable domain reads DTGVSQNPRHKITKRGQNVTFRCDPISEHNRLYWYRQTLGQGPEFLTYFQNEAQLEKSRLLSDRFSAERPKGSFSTLEIQRTEQGDSAMYLCASSLGANTEAFFGQGTRLTVV.

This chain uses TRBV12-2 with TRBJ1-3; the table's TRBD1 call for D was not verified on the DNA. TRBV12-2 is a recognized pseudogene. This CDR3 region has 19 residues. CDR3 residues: CASRFAPGQGTSSGNTIYF. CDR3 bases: TGTGCAAGTCGCTTCGCCCCGGGACAGGGGACCTCCTCTGGAAACACCATATATTTT.

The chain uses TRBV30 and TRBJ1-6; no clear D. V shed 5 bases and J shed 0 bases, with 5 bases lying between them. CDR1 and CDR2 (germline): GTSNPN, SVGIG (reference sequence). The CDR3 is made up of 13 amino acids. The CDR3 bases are TGTGCCTGGGAGAGCTCCTATAATTCACCCCTCCACTTT. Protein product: CAWESSYNSPLHF. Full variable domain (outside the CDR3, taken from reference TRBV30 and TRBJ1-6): SQTIHQWPATLVQPVGSPLSLECTVEGTSNPNLYWYRQAAGRGLQLLFYSVGIGQISSEVPQNLSASRPQDRQFILSSKKLLLSDSGFYLCAWESSYNSPLHFGNGTRLTVT.

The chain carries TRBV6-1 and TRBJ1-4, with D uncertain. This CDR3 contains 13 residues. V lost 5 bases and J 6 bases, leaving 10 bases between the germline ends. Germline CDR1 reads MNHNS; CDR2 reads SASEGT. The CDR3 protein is CASSPARDEKLFF. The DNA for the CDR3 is TGTGCCAGCAGTCCCGCGAGGGATGAAAAACTGTTTTTT.

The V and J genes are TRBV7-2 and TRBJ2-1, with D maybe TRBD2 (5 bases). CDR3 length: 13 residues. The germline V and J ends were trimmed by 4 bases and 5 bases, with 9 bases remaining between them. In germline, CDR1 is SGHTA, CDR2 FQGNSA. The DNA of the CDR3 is TGTGCCAGCAGCTCCGACGGGAACAATGAGCAGTTCTTC. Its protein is CASSSDGNNEQFF.

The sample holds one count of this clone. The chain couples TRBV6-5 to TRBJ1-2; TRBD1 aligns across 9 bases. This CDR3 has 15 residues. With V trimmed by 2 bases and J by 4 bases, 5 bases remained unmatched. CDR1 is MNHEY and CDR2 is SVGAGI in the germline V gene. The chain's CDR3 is CASSYRTGEAYGYTF. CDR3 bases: TGTGCCAGCAGTTACCGGACAGGGGAGGCCTATGGCTACACCTTC.

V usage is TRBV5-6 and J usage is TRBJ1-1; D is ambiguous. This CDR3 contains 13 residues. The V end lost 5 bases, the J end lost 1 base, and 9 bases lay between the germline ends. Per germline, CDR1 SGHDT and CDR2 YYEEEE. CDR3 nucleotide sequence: TGTGCCAGCAGTTTTGATCGGAACACTGAAGCTTTCTTT. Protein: CASSFDRNTEAFF.

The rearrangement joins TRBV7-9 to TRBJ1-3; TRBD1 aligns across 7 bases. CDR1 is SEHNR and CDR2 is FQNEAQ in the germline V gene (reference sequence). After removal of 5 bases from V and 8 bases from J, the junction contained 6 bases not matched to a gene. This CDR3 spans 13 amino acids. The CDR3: CASSPRGPDTIYF. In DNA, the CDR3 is TGTGCCAGCAGCCCAAGGGGGCCCGACACCATATATTTT.

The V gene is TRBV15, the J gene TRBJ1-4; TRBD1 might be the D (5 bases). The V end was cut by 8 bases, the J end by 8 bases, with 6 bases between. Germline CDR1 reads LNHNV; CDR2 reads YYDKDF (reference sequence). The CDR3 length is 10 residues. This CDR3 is CATGGEKLFF. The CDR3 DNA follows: TGTGCCACCGGGGGGGAAAAACTGTTTTTT. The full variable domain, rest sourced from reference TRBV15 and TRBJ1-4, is DAMVIQNPRYQVTQFGKPVTLSCSQTLNHNVMYWYQQKSSQAPKLLFHYYDKDFNNEADTPDNFQSRRPNTSFCFLDIRSPGLGDTAMYLCATGGEKLFFGSGTQLSVL.

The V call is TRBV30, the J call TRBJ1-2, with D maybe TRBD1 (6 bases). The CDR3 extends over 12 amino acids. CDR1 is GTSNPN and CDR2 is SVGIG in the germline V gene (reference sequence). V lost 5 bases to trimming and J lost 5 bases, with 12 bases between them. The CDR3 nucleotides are TGTGCCTGGGATCGGACAGAGTATGGCTACACCTTC. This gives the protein CAWDRTEYGYTF.

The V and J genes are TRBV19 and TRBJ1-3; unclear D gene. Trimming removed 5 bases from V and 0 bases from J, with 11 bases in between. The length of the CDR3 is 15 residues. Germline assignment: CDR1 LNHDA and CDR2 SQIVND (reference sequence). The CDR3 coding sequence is TGTGCCAGTAGTGTTACAGCGCTCTCTGGAAACACCATATATTTT. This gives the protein CASSVTALSGNTIYF.

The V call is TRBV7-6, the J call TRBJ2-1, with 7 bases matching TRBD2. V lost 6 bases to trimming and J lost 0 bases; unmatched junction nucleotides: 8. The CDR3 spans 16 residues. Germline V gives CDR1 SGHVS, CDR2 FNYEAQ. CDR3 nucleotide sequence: TGTGCCAGCAGTGAAGGCCGGGGGGACTCCTACAATGAGCAGTTCTTC. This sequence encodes CASSEGRGDSYNEQFF.

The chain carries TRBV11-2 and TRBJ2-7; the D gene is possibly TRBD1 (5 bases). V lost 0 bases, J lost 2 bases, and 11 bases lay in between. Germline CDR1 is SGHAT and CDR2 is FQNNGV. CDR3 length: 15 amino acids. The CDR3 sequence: CASSLEGVTPYEQYF. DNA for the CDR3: TGTGCCAGCAGCTTAGAAGGGGTTACCCCCTACGAGCAGTACTTC.

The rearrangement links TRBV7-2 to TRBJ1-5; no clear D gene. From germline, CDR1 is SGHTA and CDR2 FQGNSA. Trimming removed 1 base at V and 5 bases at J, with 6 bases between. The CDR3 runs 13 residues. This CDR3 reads CASSLEPHQPQHF. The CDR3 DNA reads TGTGCCAGCAGCTTAGAGCCCCATCAGCCCCAGCATTTT.

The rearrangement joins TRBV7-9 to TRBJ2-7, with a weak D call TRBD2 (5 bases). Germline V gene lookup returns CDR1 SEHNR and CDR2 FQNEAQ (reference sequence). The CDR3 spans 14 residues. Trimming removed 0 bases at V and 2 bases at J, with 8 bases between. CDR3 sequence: CASSLAGKPYEQYF. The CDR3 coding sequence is TGTGCCAGCAGCTTAGCCGGGAAACCCTACGAGCAGTACTTC.

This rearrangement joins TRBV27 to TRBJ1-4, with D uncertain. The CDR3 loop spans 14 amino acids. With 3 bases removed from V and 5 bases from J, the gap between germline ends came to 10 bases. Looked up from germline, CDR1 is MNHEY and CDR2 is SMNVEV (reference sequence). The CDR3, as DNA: TGTGCCAGCAGTTTCGGACGGGCCAATGAAAAACTGTTTTTT. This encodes CASSFGRANEKLFF.

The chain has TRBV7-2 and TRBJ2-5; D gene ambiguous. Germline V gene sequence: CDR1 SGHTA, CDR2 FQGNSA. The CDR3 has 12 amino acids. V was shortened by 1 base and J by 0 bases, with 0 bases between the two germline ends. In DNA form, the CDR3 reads TGTGCCAGCAGCTTAGACCAAGAGACCCAGTACTTC. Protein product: CASSLDQETQYF.

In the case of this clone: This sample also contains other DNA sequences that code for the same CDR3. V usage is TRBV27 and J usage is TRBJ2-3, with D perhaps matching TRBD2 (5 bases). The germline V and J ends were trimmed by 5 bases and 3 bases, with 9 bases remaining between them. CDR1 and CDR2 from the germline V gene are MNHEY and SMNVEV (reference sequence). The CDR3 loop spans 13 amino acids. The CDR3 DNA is TGTGCCAGCAGTCCCCGCGGGACAGATACGCAGTATTTT. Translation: CASSPRGTDTQYF.

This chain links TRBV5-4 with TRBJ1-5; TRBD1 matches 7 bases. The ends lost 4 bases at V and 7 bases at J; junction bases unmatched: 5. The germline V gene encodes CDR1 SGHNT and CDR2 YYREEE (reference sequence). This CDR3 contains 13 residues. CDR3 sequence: CASSGGQNQPQHF. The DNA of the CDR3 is TGTGCCAGCAGCGGGGGACAGAACCAGCCCCAGCATTTT.

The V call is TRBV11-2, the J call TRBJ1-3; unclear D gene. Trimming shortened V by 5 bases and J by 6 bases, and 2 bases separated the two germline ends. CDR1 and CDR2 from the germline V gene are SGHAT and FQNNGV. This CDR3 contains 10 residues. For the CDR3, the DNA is TGTGCCAGCAGCCAAAACACCATATATTTT. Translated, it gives CASSQNTIYF.

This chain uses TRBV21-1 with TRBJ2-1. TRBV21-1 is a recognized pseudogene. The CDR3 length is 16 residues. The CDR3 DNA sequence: TGTGCCAGCAGCAAAGGGGACCCCCGGCGCTACAATGAGCAGTTCTTC. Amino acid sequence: CASSKGDPRRYNEQFF.

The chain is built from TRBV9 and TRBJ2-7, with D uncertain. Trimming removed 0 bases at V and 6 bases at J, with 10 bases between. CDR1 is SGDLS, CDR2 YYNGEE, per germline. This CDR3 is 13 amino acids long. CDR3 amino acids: CASSVDPGGEQYF. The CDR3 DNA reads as TGTGCCAGCAGCGTAGACCCCGGCGGCGAGCAGTACTTC.

CDR3 region: CAWSTGSNTEAFF. The CDR3 DNA sequence: TGTGCCTGGAGTACAGGGTCGAACACTGAAGCTTTCTTT. V usage is TRBV30 and J usage is TRBJ1-1; D is perhaps TRBD1 (6 bases). Germline assignment: CDR1 GTSNPN and CDR2 SVGIG (reference sequence). This CDR3 comprises 13 residues. The V end was cut by 2 bases, the J end by 1 base, with 8 bases between.

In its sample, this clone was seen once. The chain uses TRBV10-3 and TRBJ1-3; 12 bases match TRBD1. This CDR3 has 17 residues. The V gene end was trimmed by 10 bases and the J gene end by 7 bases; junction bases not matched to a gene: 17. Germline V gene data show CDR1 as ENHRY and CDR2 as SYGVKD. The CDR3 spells CATTGQGAQALGNTIYF. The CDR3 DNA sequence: TGTGCCACGACGGGACAGGGGGCGCAGGCTTTAGGGAACACCATATATTTT.